This T cell receptor beta chain was sequenced during a study of T-cell memory formation after mild COVID-19 (dated by TCRdb to the early 2020s). Regarding the study in general: TCR sequence clusters from the two donors were largely donor specific. Two young, previously healthy adult volunteers, one female and one male, were included in the cohort. T-cell clones expanding and contracting after mild COVID-19 in two donors were tracked by longitudinal TCRalpha and TCRbeta repertoire sequencing. The paper's findings and limits, for the study overall: Contracting CD4+ clones were found mainly in CM and EM memory subsets, while CD8+ clones were enriched in EMRA. Only a couple of mild cases were covered by the study, and larger cohorts that include severe cases with pre-infection samples were considered necessary. The detection of some responding clones in pre-infection memory suggests that pre-existing cross-reactive memory T cells joined the SARS-CoV-2 response. From day 15 to 85, contracting clones showed balanced CD4/CD8 phenotypes, whereas a second wave of clones that expanded from day 15 to 37 leaned towards CD4+. Whether the second-wave clones peaking on day 37 were SARS-CoV-2 specific was not confirmed.

V lost 4 bases and J lost 0 bases; the stretch between them is 13 bases long. The germline V gene encodes CDR1 LGHDT and CDR2 YNNKEL (reference sequence). The CDR3 numbers 16 residues from cysteine through phenylalanine. The read is trimmed to its CDR3 DNA, 48 bases read in frame from base 1. Sequencing used an Illumina NovaSeq 6000. TCRalpha and TCRbeta cDNA libraries were built by 5'RACE with constant-segment primers, adding sample barcodes and unique molecular identifiers. Trizol reagent was used to extract RNA from every sample. Amplification of the libraries took two PCR steps, and the second step added a second sample barcode plus Illumina TruSeq adapters. Libraries were sequenced on an Illumina NovaSeq with 2 x 150 bp paired-end reads. The authors processed their data as follows. With migec v1.2.7, reads were demultiplexed and then collapsed into UMI-guided consensus sequences. Using mixcr v2.1.11, UMI consensuses were aligned to TRA and TRB V and J templates and then assembled into clonotypes. A clonotype was counted as expanded or contracted only when both edgeR and NoisET called the clonotype significant, with the noise models trained on biological replicates. For edgeR calls, the thresholds were a false discovery rate-adjusted p below 0.01 and a log2 fold-change of 1. As an exploratory analysis of dynamics, PCA with hierarchical clustering was applied to max-normalized trajectories of the 1000 most abundant clonotypes. Separately sequenced CD4+ and CD8+ repertoires were used to assign a CD4 or CD8 phenotype to each responding clone. TCRdb passed the public sequencing reads through fastp at Q25 and MiXCR, retaining productive beta sequences. Each entry is one CDR3 protein sequence, shown with its most common DNA and genes. TCRdb assigned the V and J calls; the authors' analysis was not used. The sample records a few hundred thousand distinct CDR3 sequences, approximately 15% of which are singletons. The ten top clones hold 20% to 25% of the sample.

Ficoll-Paque density gradient centrifugation was used to isolate PBMCs. As for this clonotype: Its antigen specificity is not known. Per-base quality was not reported, and no clone a single base away is much larger than it.

The sample comprised PBMCs or a T cell subset sorted from them (not recorded which). The clonotype comes from a man younger than 35 who had mild COVID-19 (a few samples of this study predate the infection). The sample titles of this study are shuffled in the database, so cell type and time point are left out; the donor was told from shared clones. Recombination linked TRBV3-1 to TRBJ2-1; the D gene remains uncertain. CDR3 loop: CASSPEWTSSYNEQFF. DNA sequence: TGTGCCAGCAGCCCCGAGTGGACGAGCTCCTACAATGAGCAGTTCTTC.